This record covers a single T cell receptor beta chain. The specificity of this receptor is unknown. Within one base of it there is no much larger clone, and no base qualities were kept. From the germline V gene, CDR1 is SGHVS and CDR2 is FNYEAQ. The CDR3 contains 16 residues, cysteine and phenylalanine counted. Only the CDR3 region is kept as DNA, spanning 48 bases read in frame from base 1. V lost 2 bases and J lost 1 base; the stretch between them is 11 bases long. The sample comes from a study of blood T cell repertoires in COVID-19 (dated by TCRdb to between 2020 and 2021). Study-wide context: Samples covering the acute and convalescent phases of COVID-19 were provided by collaborators in the United States, Italy and Spain. The prospective study material was composed of cDNA or gDNA derived from T cells, B-cell-depleted T cells, or PBMCs. Deeply sampled blood TCRbeta repertoires from subjects exposed to, actively infected with, or recovered from COVID-19 were included in the dataset. A freely available public database, intended as a resource for researchers studying the immune response to SARS-CoV-2, is where the repertoires were released. The samples were drawn from two sources: the first 160 participants of the ongoing ImmuneRACE study, and over 950 subjects contributed by 6 global collaborators. Nearly every sample came with metadata listing a de-identified subject ID, COVID-19 status, age in years and sex. Where available, HLA class I and class II types were obtained from metadata supplied by the sample provider rather than from assay-based typing.

TCRbeta CDR3 regions were amplified from genomic DNA using the immunoSEQ Assay, a bias-controlled multiplex PCR. Concerning the study's data processing: The number of nucleated cells in each sample was estimated from the amplification of reference gene primers within the assay. Sequence reads were collapsed and filtered to measure the absolute abundance of every unique TCRbeta CDR3 rearrangement. Productive Simpson clonality was computed per sample as the square root of Simpson's diversity index over productive rearrangements. TCRdb stores this immuneACCESS table with in-frame sequences only. Part of the clones is absent; in the studies checked, under half of the shortfall reflects unresolved V genes, and no reason is known for the rest. D and trimming were read from the DNA, whereas the V and J calls and clone size are those reported in that table. Across this sample there are 250,000 to 350,000 clones, with more than 80% seen only once. Of the sample, less than 3% falls within the top ten clones.

What the study reported, not specific to this receptor: The quantity of clinical and demographic metadata differed by source and by participant and was supplied without curation.

Collaborating institutions collected whole blood in K2EDTA tubes following their own protocols. For TCRbeta analysis, collaborator samples were shipped as frozen whole blood, as isolated PBMCs, or as DNA extracted from either sample type. The sample comprised peripheral blood. The clonotype was recovered from a woman aged 25 to 39 with active or convalescent COVID-19. The chain is made from TRBV7-6 and TRBJ2-2; D gene: possibly TRBD2, on 6 matching bases. The DNA sequence is given as TGTGCCAGCAGCTTATTCTCGGGGGAGAACACCGGGGAGCTGTTTTTT. The translation is CASSLFSGENTGELFF.